The entry below gives a single TCR beta chain sequence along with its context. The target antigen is unknown. The authors gated naive CD8+ T cells as CD45RO-CCR7+CD27+CD95-. The germline gives CDR1 LNHDA, CDR2 SQIVND (reference sequence). This CDR3 has 14 residues. These data come from a study of CXCR3-negative and CXCR3-positive naive CD8 T cells. General study findings and limits: Naive CXCR3-positive and CXCR3-negative cells shared TRBV-TRBJ usage; memory cells diverged. Surface CD5 was comparable between naive subsets; TCR strength was inferred from TRB CDR3 properties. Relative to CXCR3-negative naive cells, CXCR3-positive naive cells had more hydrophobic TRB CDR3s.

Each TRB cDNA library was prepared by 5' RACE (with UMI labels). Following a re-call of the 5' RACE reads, TCRdb has one entry per CDR3 protein and lacks DNA. Its table lists some 120,000 distinct CDR3 sequences. This receptor was identified in a human donor in good health. Some clones in this sample may be carry-over from other donors' samples. The V gene is TRBV19, the J gene TRBJ1-1; TCRdb selects TRBD1, and the lack of DNA leaves this call unchecked. Sequenced sample: naive CXCR3+ CD8+ T cells from blood. Documented subset: CD45RO-CCR7+CD27+CD95- naive CD8+ T cells expressing CXCR3 (TNR3+). This CDR3 is CASSIALQGTEAFF.